This TCR beta chain was captured by sequencing in a study of blood T cell repertoires in COVID-19. The protocol was immunoSEQ multiplex PCR, while the TCRdb copy is restricted to in-frame clones and leaves out a portion. Of 150,000 to 160,000 clones listed, roughly 78% are singletons. Trimming removed 7 bases from V and 9 bases from J, with 13 bases in between. The V gene's germline CDR1 is SNHLY and CDR2 FYNNEI. CDR3 length equals 12 residues. The TCR originated in an elderly man with acute or convalescent COVID-19. V is TRBV2 and J is TRBJ1-5; D may be TRBD1 (5 bases). The specimen was peripheral blood. The DNA for the CDR3 is TGTGCCAGCACCAGGGAAACGGGGCCCCAGCATTTT. This gives the protein CASTRETGPQHF.